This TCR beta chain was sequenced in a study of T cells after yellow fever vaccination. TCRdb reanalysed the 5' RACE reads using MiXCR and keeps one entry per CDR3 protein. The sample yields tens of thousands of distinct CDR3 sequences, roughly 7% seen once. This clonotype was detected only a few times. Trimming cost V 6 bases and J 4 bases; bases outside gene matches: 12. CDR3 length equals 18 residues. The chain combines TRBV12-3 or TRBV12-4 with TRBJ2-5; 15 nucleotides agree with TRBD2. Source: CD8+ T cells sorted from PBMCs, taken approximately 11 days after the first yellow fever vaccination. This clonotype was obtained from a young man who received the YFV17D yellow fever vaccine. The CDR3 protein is CASSPTGTSGGRRETQYF. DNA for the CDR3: TGTGCCAGCAGCCCGACCGGGACTAGCGGGGGGAGGCGAGAGACCCAGTACTTC.